This T cell receptor beta chain was captured in a study of T cells in localized non-small cell lung cancer. Findings of the study overall: Adjacent lung exhibited a median of 57 among the 100 most abundant tumor clones. Tumor samples were not multi-region, leaving intratumor heterogeneity unexcluded.

About this clone: Its antigen is not known.

This CDR3 contains 16 residues. Trimming removed 1 base from V and 2 bases from J, with 15 bases in between. Germline-derived CDR1 and CDR2 are LGHNA and YSLEER. Sequenced by immunoSEQ multiplex PCR; TCRdb stores in-frame clones only, minus some. The sample has some 29,000 clones; around 90% are singletons. Material: peripheral blood, obtained before any cancer treatment. V usage is TRBV4-3 and J usage is TRBJ2-7, with D possibly being TRBD1 (6 bases). This TCR derives from a woman aged 18-49 years with stage I lung adenocarcinoma. The CDR3 sequence: CASSQGTGTRTYEQYF. CDR3 coding DNA: TGCGCCAGCAGCCAAGGGACCGGGACAAGAACCTACGAGCAGTACTTC.